This TCR beta chain was recorded in a study of T-cell memory formation after mild COVID-19. Overall study: Each donor largely had its own TCR clusters.

Findings and limits, study-wide: Of the contracting clones, CD4+ ones lay mainly in CM and EM, and CD8+ ones in EMRA.

This CDR3 is built from 14 residues. The ends were cut back, 0 bases at V and 10 bases at J, with 14 bases in the middle. CDR1 SGHKS and CDR2 YYEKEE come from the germline V gene (reference sequence). TCRdb fed the 5' RACE reads into MiXCR, producing one record per CDR3 protein. The table records some 350,000 distinct CDR3 sequences, around 13% of them present only once. There are many counts of this clonotype. The antigen is undetermined. The clonotype was recovered from a man between 18 and 29 years old who had mild COVID-19 (a few samples of this study predate the infection). Cell type and time point are not known. The V call is TRBV5-5, the J call TRBJ2-4; D remains ambiguous. What was sequenced was PBMCs or a T cell subset sorted from them (not recorded which). The CDR3 coding sequence is TGTGCCAGCAGCTTGGATGACAATGGAAGGATTCAGTACTTC. Its protein product is CASSLDDNGRIQYF.